These T cell receptor beta chains were read from a single sample in a study of Tregs in tolerant kidney transplant recipients. The protocol was immunoSEQ multiplex PCR, while the TCRdb copy is restricted to in-frame clones and leaves out a portion. The sample contains about 240,000 clones, roughly four fifths of which appear only once. Specimen: CD4+ T cells from blood. The receptors were gathered from a human donor in good health. Each CDR3 is given with its conserved first and last residue. D genes are given only for firm matches. Only some rows state a clone size, as once, few, many or a class for expanded clones.

d_gene	v_gene	abundance	j_gene	CDR3nt	CDR3aa
.	TRBV5-1	.	TRBJ2-7	TGCGCCAGCACCAAGTCGGGGAACTACGAGCAGTACTTC	CASTKSGNYEQYF
.	TRBV18	.	TRBJ1-1	TGTGCCAGCTCACCGGGTAGGGCTGAAGCTTTCTTT	CASSPGRAEAFF
.	TRBV5-5	once	TRBJ1-1	TGTGCCAGCAGCTTTGTAGGGGCAACTGAAGCTTTCTTT	CASSFVGATEAFF
TRBD2	TRBV19	few	TRBJ2-5	TGTGCCAGTAGTCGGGGGGGCGGAGAGACCCAGTACTTC	CASSRGGGETQYF
.	TRBV9	.	TRBJ1-1	TGTGCCAGCAGCGCCCGACCAGAATCCACTGAAGCTTTCTTT	CASSARPESTEAFF
.	TRBV2	.	TRBJ2-7	TGTGCCAGCAGTGTGGGGCCCTCCCGGGTTGAGCAGTACTTC	CASSVGPSRVEQYF
TRBD1	TRBV2	.	TRBJ2-2	TGTGCCAGCAGACCGGGACAGGGGGAGGTCGGGGAGCTGTTTTTT	CASRPGQGEVGELFF
.	TRBV18	.	TRBJ2-3	TGTGCCAGCTCACCAAAGAGGGCAGGGGTGACAGATACGCAGTATTTT	CASSPKRAGVTDTQYF
.	TRBV7-8	.	TRBJ2-7	TGTGCCAGCAGCTTAGAGGGGCCAGGGACCTACGAGCAGTACTTC	CASSLEGPGTYEQYF
.	TRBV5-1	.	TRBJ1-4	TGCGCCAGCAGCTTGCAGGGTGAAAAACTGTTTTTT	CASSLQGEKLFF
.	TRBV21-1	.	TRBJ1-4	TGTGCCAGCAGCAAGGCGCGAAAACTGTTTTTT	CASSKARKLFF
TRBD2	TRBV11-2	.	TRBJ2-5	TGTGCCAGCAGCTTAGGCGCGGGAGGGCCAGAGACCCAGTACTTC	CASSLGAGGPETQYF
.	TRBV5-1	.	TRBJ2-7	TGCGCCAGCAGCTTGGGGACAGCTACCTACGAGCAGTACTTC	CASSLGTATYEQYF
.	TRBV20-1	.	TRBJ1-1	TGCAGTGCTCCTTGGGGCACTGAAGCTTTCTTT	CSAPWGTEAFF
.	TRBV11-2	.	TRBJ1-6	TGTGCCAGCAGCCAATACAGGCGGCAAATAGAAAATTCACCCCTCCACTTT	CASSQYRRQIENSPLHF
TRBD2	TRBV29-1	.	TRBJ2-5	TGCAGCGTTGCTGGAGCGGGGCCAGAGACCCAGTACTTC	CSVAGAGPETQYF
.	TRBV6-6	once	TRBJ1-2	TGTGCCAGCAGGGACGGATCGGCGGGCTACTATGGCTACACCTTC	CASRDGSAGYYGYTF
TRBD2	TRBV4-2	.	TRBJ2-1	TGTGCCAGCAGCCAAGGACTAGCGGGGCGCAATGAGCAGTTCTTC	CASSQGLAGRNEQFF
.	TRBV30	.	TRBJ2-1	TGTGCCTGGAGTGAGGGTATCAATGAGCAGTTCTTC	CAWSEGINEQFF
.	TRBV4-1	.	TRBJ1-3	TGCGCCAGCAGCCAAGGGACCTCTCACTTTCCCGGAAACACCATATATTTT	CASSQGTSHFPGNTIYF
.	TRBV5-5	once	TRBJ1-1	TGTGCCAGCAGACCTTGGGGGGACACTGAAGCTTTCTTT	CASRPWGDTEAFF
TRBD1	TRBV11-3	.	TRBJ1-6	TGTGCCAGCAGCTTATACCGGGACAGGGGATTATCACCCCTCCACTTT	CASSLYRDRGLSPLHF
TRBD1	TRBV10-3	.	TRBJ1-5	TGTGCCATCAGTGAAGGGGGCGGTGACCAGCCCCAGCATTTT	CAISEGGGDQPQHF
.	TRBV2	few	TRBJ1-2	TGTGCCAGCATTCCCCAACAGGCGATCTATGGCTACACCTTC	CASIPQQAIYGYTF
TRBD2	TRBV6-4	.	TRBJ2-5	TGTGCCAGCAGGGCCCGGGGGGATCGAGAGACCCAGTACTTC	CASRARGDRETQYF
.	TRBV7-3	.	TRBJ1-1	TGTGCCAGCAGCGCAGGAGGGGAGGACACTGAAGCTTTCTTT	CASSAGGEDTEAFF
.	TRBV6-5	.	TRBJ1-5	TGTGCCAGCAGTCAACAGGGCGGGTACAATCAGCCCCAGCATTTT	CASSQQGGYNQPQHF
.	TRBV7-8	once	TRBJ1-1	TGTGCCAGCAGCTTAGCTGAACCGGTGGGTGAAGCTTTCTTT	CASSLAEPVGEAFF
.	TRBV10-3	.	TRBJ2-3	TGTGCCACCGCTAGCAACACAGATACGCAGTATTTT	CATASNTDTQYF
TRBD1	TRBV2	few	TRBJ1-5	TGTGCCAGCAGTCAAAGGGGACAGGGTAATCAGCCCCAGCATTTT	CASSQRGQGNQPQHF
TRBD1	TRBV15	.	TRBJ2-7	TGTGCCACCAGCAGAGACGGGACAGGCTTGCCGGGAGAGCAGTACTTC	CATSRDGTGLPGEQYF
TRBD2	TRBV5-1	few	TRBJ2-1	TGCGCCAGCAGCTTGGGCGGGACTAACAATGAGCAGTTCTTC	CASSLGGTNNEQFF
.	TRBV15	.	TRBJ1-1	TGTGCCACCAGCAGAGACATTGGCGGCAACGAAGCTTTCTTT	CATSRDIGGNEAFF
.	TRBV6-1	.	TRBJ2-7	TGTGCCAGCAGTTTCGGGGTCTCCTACGAGCAGTACTTC	CASSFGVSYEQYF
TRBD2	TRBV30	.	TRBJ2-7	TGTGCCTGGAGTCCACAGTGGGAGGGTTACGAGCAGTACTTC	CAWSPQWEGYEQYF
.	TRBV4-1	.	TRBJ2-7	TGCGCCAGCAGCCAACCCGCCCGGGGTGTGAGGGAGCAGTACTTC	CASSQPARGVREQYF
TRBD2	TRBV11-2	.	TRBJ2-2	TGTGCCAGCAGTTTATCTAGCGGGAGGGTCGGGGAGCTGTTTTTT	CASSLSSGRVGELFF
TRBD1	TRBV6-5	.	TRBJ1-4	TGTGCCAGCAGTATCGACAGGGGGCAGGAAAAACTGTTTTTT	CASSIDRGQEKLFF
.	TRBV9	.	TRBJ1-1	TGTGCCAGCAGCCCTCTATCGCAGGTCCTGATGAACACTGAAGCTTTCTTT	CASSPLSQVLMNTEAFF
TRBD2	TRBV10-1	.	TRBJ2-1	TGCGCCAGCAGCCTGACTAGCGGGAGGGTGAATGAGCAGTTCTTC	CASSLTSGRVNEQFF
.	TRBV5-4	.	TRBJ2-3	TGTGCCAGCAGCCCGGGACGGCGGGGCCCCACAGATACGCAGTATTTT	CASSPGRRGPTDTQYF
TRBD2	TRBV7-6	.	TRBJ2-1	TGTGCCAGCAGCTTAGCGCTGGGCGGGAGATTGTCTGTAACCTACAATGAGCAGTTCTTC	CASSLALGGRLSVTYNEQFF
.	TRBV29-1	once	TRBJ2-7	TGCAGCGTTGAAGGATTTGGGATGAAGGGCTTCGAGCAGTACTTC	CSVEGFGMKGFEQYF
.	TRBV10-3	once	TRBJ1-1	TGTGCCATCAGTGGGGGGCAGGTCAAGCCTGAAGCTTTCTTT	CAISGGQVKPEAFF
TRBD2	TRBV30	.	TRBJ2-4	TGTGCCTGGGGGGCGGGGGTAGGAAACATTCAGTACTTC	CAWGAGVGNIQYF